This T cell receptor (beta chain) appears in the sequencing data of a study of T-cell reconstitution after alpha-beta-depleted transplantation in children. General study findings and limits: When one year had passed after transplant, most T-cell counts and diversity came from newly produced T cells. For some patients, TCRbeta diversity was high at day 60 because of recipient T cells and thymic progenitors that survived. As was reported, about two months after transplant, alpha-beta T cells came from several hundred expanded graft clones.

TCRbeta library preparation incorporated unique molecular identifiers. MiXCR, run by TCRdb on the PCR reads, gives a single entry per CDR3 protein. This table holds more than 400,000 distinct CDR3 sequences, roughly 43% found once. Trimming stripped 0 bases from V and 0 bases from J, with 8 bases between. The germline V gene encodes CDR1 SGHTS and CDR2 YDEGEE. The CDR3 is made up of 15 amino acids. Regarding this clonotype: Its antigen remains unknown.

The sequence was collected from a girl aged 2 to 9 with aplastic anemia, due to receive a stem cell transplant. The source was PBMCs, collected before TCRalphabeta/CD19-depleted stem cell transplant. V gene TRBV5-8 combines with J gene TRBJ2-3; D might be TRBD2 (5 bases). CDR3 nucleotides: TGTGCCAGCAGCTTGGAACGGACTAGCACAGATACGCAGTATTTT. The encoded protein is CASSLERTSTDTQYF.